This T cell receptor (beta chain) was recorded in a study of T cell responses to AZD1222 COVID-19 vaccine. About the study: Whether given at about 4 or about 12 weeks, second doses were pooled.

Looked up from germline, CDR1 is SGHTA and CDR2 is FQGNSA. This CDR3 contains 13 residues. Study conclusions and caveats: Vaccine-related CD4 TCRs covered spike, predominating at 160-218 and 743-854. The study sampled repertoires only after the peak T cell response. Recipients of two AZD1222 doses showed rising Spike-specific TCR breadth and depth.

Sequencing used immunoSEQ multiplex PCR; TCRdb keeps in-frame clones, though not all of them. The sample includes about 140,000 clones, 92% of them seen just once. Notes on this clone: Its antigen is undetermined. One end of the junction does not line up with germline, which may come from a read error.

The chain uses TRBV7-2 and TRBJ2-1, with 7 nucleotides matching TRBD1. Sequences were derived from peripheral blood, sampled on day 0 of AZD1222 vaccination. The source of this sequence is an adult in good health. In DNA, the CDR3 is TGTGCCAGCAGCTTAGTATCAGGGGGTGGCTACCTCTTC. Translating gives CASSLVSGGGYLF.